This TCR beta chain was sequenced in a study of blood T cell repertoires in COVID-19. Study in general: Each recovered donor of Cohort 3 presented with two negative PCRs, clearance, or symptom resolution.

In the source study's methods: For nucleated cells, counts were estimated from reference gene primer amplification. Only in-frame clones appear in the TCRdb table, and some are missing; sequencing was by immunoSEQ multiplex PCR. From that table come the V and J calls and clone size; the DNA was used to work out D and trimming. The data show more than 300,000 clones, 80% to 90% seen once. V gave up 6 bases and J gave up 0 bases, with 12 bases separating them. This CDR3 has 15 residues. CDR1 is SNHLY, CDR2 FYNNEI, per germline. The receptor's source is a man in his forties or fifties in a cohort exposed to, infected with or recovered from COVID-19 (not recorded which). The specimen was PBMCs or T cells enriched from blood (not recorded which). The V gene is TRBV2, the J gene TRBJ2-1; a weak D match, TRBD2 (6 bases). CDR3 protein: CASSRAGSSYNEQFF. The CDR3 bases are TGTGCCAGCAGCCGAGCGGGCAGCTCCTACAATGAGCAGTTCTTC.